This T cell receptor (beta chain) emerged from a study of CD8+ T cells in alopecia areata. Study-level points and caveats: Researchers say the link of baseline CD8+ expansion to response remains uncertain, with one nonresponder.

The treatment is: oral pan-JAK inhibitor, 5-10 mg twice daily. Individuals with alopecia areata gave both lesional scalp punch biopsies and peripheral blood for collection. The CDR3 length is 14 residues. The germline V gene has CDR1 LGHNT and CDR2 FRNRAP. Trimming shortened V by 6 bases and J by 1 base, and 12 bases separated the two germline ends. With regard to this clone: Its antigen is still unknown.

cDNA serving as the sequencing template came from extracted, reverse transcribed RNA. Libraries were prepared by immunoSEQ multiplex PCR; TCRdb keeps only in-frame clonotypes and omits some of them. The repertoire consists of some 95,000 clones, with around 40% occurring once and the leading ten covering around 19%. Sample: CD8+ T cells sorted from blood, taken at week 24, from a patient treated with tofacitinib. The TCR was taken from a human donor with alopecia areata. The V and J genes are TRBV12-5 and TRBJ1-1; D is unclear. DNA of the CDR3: TGTGCTAGTGGCCCCGGACTCCCGAACACTGAAGCTTTCTTT. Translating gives CASGPGLPNTEAFF.